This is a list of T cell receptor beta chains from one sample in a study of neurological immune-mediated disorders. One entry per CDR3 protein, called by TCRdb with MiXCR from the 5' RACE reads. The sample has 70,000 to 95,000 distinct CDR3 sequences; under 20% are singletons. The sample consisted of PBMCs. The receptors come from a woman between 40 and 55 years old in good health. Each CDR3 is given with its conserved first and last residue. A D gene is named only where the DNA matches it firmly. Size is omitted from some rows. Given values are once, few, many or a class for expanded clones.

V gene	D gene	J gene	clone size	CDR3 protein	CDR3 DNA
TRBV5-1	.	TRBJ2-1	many	CASSSGAGVYNEQFF	TGCGCCAGCAGCTCGGGGGCCGGGGTGTACAATGAGCAGTTCTTC
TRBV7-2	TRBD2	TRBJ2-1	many	CASSLGASGGLDEQFF	TGTGCCAGCAGCTTAGGCGCTAGCGGAGGCCTCGATGAGCAGTTCTTC
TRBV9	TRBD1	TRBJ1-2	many	CASSANRGPNYGYTF	TGTGCCAGCAGCGCTAACAGGGGGCCCAACTATGGCTACACCTTC
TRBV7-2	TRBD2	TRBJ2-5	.	CDSSSGGGQETQYF	TGTGACAGCAGCTCGGGGGGGGGTCAGGAGACCCAGTACTTC
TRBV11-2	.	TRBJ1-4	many	CASSFKQGIRLFF	TGTGCCAGCAGCTTTAAACAGGGAATCAGACTGTTTTTT
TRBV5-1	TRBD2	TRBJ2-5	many	CASSGLAGAQETQYF	TGCGCCAGCTCAGGACTAGCGGGGGCTCAAGAGACCCAGTACTTC
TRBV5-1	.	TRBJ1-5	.	CASSLGTSGLQPQHF	TGCGCCAGCAGTCTTGGGACGTCGGGGTTGCAGCCCCAGCATTTT
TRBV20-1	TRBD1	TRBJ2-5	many	CSAREDRGIETQYF	TGCAGTGCCAGAGAGGACAGGGGGATAGAGACCCAGTACTTC
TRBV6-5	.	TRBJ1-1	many	CASSYSENRAAFF	TGTGCCAGCAGTTACTCCGAGAACAGGGCAGCTTTCTTT
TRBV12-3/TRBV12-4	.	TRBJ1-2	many	CASSLERGGYTF	TGTGCCAGCAGTTTAGAAAGAGGGGGCTACACCTTC
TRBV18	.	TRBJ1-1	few	CASSSGQMNTEAFF	TGTGCCAGCTCATCGGGACAAATGAACACTGAAGCTTTCTTT
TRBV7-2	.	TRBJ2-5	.	CASSLVWGATETQYF	TGTGCCAGCAGCTTAGTATGGGGGGCCACGGAGACACAGTACTTC
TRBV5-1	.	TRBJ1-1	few	CASSLPGPEAFF	TGCGCCAGCAGCCTACCGGGCCCTGAAGCTTTCTTT
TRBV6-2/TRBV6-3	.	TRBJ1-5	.	CATIDRPGPNQPQHF	TGTGCCACCATTGACAGGCCTGGGCCCAATCAGCCCCAGCATTTT
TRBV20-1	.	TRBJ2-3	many	CSARRQPGGSDTQYF	TGCAGTGCCCGTCGACAGCCTGGGGGTTCGGATACGCAGTATTTT
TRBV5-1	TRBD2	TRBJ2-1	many	CASSLGLAGGLPSEQFF	TGCGCCAGCAGCTTGGGACTAGCGGGGGGGTTACCCAGCGAGCAGTTCTTC
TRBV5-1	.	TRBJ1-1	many	CASSPGPSVITEAFF	TGCGCCAGCAGCCCCGGGCCCTCCGTCATTACTGAAGCTTTCTTT
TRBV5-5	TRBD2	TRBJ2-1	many	CASSFRLAGGYNEQFF	TGTGCCAGCAGCTTTCGTCTAGCGGGGGGCTACAATGAGCAGTTCTTC
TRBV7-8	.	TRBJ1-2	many	CASSLVTGKGYGYTF	TGTGCCAGCAGCTTAGTAACGGGGAAGGGCTATGGCTACACCTTC
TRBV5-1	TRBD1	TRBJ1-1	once	CASSLGQGGNTEAFF	TGCGCCAGCAGCTTGGGACAGGGGGGTAACACTGAAGCTTTCTTT
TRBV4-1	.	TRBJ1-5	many	CASSQGPGKNQPQHF	TGCGCCAGCAGCCAAGGCCCCGGCAAAAATCAGCCCCAGCATTTT
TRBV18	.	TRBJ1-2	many	CASSPARGNYGYTF	TGTGCCAGCTCACCCGCCCGGGGAAACTATGGCTACACCTTC
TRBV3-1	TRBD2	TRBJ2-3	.	CASSSQHAGGLDTQYF	TGTGCCAGCAGCTCCCAGCACGCGGGGGGGCTGGATACGCAGTATTTT
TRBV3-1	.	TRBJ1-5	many	CASSQDNQPQHF	TGTGCCAGCAGCCAAGACAATCAGCCCCAGCATTTT
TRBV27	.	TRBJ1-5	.	CASGRTQGAGQPQHF	TGTGCCAGCGGACGAACGCAGGGTGCGGGTCAGCCCCAGCATTTT
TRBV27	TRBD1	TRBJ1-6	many	CAWRGLGNSPLHF	TGTGCCTGGAGGGGGCTGGGAAATTCACCCCTCCACTTT
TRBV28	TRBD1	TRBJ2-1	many	CASSTQGARSYNEQFF	TGTGCCAGCAGTACGCAGGGGGCGAGGTCCTACAATGAGCAGTTCTTC
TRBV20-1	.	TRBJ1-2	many	CSVLRRERSGYTF	TGCAGCGTTCTACGGAGGGAGCGGAGTGGCTACACCTTC
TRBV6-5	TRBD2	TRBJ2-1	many	CASSYLRTGGEQFF	TGTGCCAGCAGTTACCTTCGCACGGGAGGTGAGCAGTTCTTC
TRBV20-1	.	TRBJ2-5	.	CSAFRGAYQYF	TGCAGTGCGTTTCGGGGGGCGTACCAGTACTTC
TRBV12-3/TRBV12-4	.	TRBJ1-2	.	CASSDWTAYGYTF	TGTGCCAGCAGTGACTGGACAGCCTATGGCTACACCTTC
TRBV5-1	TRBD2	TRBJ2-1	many	CASSSGGPFNEQFF	TGCGCCAGCAGCTCGGGGGGGCCTTTCAATGAGCAGTTCTTC
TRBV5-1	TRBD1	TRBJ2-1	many	CASSLQGQGIYNEQFF	TGCGCCAGCAGCCTCCAAGGACAGGGAATATACAATGAGCAGTTCTTC
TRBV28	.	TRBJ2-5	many	CAIGQYQETQYF	TGTGCCATAGGACAGTACCAAGAGACCCAGTACTTC
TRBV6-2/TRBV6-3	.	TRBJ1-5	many	CASSYSINQPQHF	TGTGCCAGCAGTTACTCGATTAATCAGCCCCAGCATTTT
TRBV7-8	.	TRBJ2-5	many	CASSFTGKSGTQYF	TGTGCCAGCAGCTTTACAGGGAAGTCAGGGACCCAGTACTTC
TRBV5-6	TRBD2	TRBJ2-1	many	CASSFPGGYEQFF	TGTGCCAGCAGCTTTCCGGGAGGGTATGAGCAGTTCTTC
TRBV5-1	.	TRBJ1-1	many	CASSSGLMNTEAFF	TGCGCCAGCAGCTCGGGTCTAATGAACACTGAAGCTTTCTTT
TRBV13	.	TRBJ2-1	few	CASSLGGGDAYNEQFF	TGTGCCAGCAGCTTAGGAGGCGGGGACGCCTACAATGAGCAGTTCTTC
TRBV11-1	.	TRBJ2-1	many	CASSYPRSSYNEQFF	TGTGCCAGCAGCTATCCCCGCAGCTCCTACAATGAGCAGTTCTTC
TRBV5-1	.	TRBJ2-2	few	CSSSLGLRSGELFF	TGCTCCAGCAGCTTGGGTCTGCGCTCCGGGGAGCTGTTTTTT
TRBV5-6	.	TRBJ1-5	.	CASSLGDKSNQPQHF	TGTGCCAGCAGCTTGGGGGACAAGAGCAATCAGCCCCAGCATTTT
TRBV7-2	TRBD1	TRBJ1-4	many	CASSLGQGEGEKLFF	TGTGCCAGCAGCTTAGGACAGGGGGAGGGTGAAAAACTGTTTTTT
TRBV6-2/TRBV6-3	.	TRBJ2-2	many	CASSLGETGELFF	TGTGCCAGCAGTTTAGGGGAAACCGGGGAGCTGTTTTTT
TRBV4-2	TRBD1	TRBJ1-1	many	CASSQDPGEGATEAFF	TGTGCCAGCAGCCAAGATCCCGGTGAGGGGGCCACTGAAGCTTTCTTT
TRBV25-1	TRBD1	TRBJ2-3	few	CASSESDRGGSDTQYF	TGTGCCAGCAGTGAATCGGACAGGGGGGGTTCAGATACGCAGTATTTT
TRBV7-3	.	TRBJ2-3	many	CASSLKGISDTQYF	TGTGCCAGCAGCTTAAAGGGGATCTCAGATACGCAGTATTTT
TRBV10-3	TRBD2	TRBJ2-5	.	CAISDGAGTRGETQYF	TGTGCCATCAGTGATGGCGCCGGGACTAGGGGAGAGACCCAGTACTTC
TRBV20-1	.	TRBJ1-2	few	CSATRAVGYYGYTF	TGCAGTGCTACCCGGGCGGTGGGGTATTATGGCTACACCTTC
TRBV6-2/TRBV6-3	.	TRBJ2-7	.	CASRDSGKNRHEQYF	TGTGCCAGCAGGGACTCCGGGAAGAACCGGCACGAGCAGTACTTC
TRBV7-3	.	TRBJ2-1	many	CASSLLGGAGNEQFF	TGTGCCAGCAGCCTATTAGGGGGGGCAGGCAATGAGCAGTTCTTC
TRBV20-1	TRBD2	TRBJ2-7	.	CSARVRGNYEQYF	TGCAGTGCTAGAGTGCGGGGGAACTACGAGCAGTACTTC
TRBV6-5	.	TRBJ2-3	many	CASSYTGTRLSTDTQYF	TGTGCCAGCAGTTACACCGGGACAAGACTTAGCACAGATACGCAGTATTTT
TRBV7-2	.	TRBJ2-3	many	CASSLVGNAPTQYF	TGTGCCAGCAGCTTGGTGGGGAACGCGCCGACGCAGTATTTT